The rows below give T cell receptor beta chains drawn from one sample of a study of blood T cell repertoires in COVID-19. TCRdb keeps only in-frame clones here, not all; method: immunoSEQ multiplex PCR. The table records around 250,000 clones, approximately 84% of them present only once. Source material: PBMCs or T cells enriched from blood (not recorded which). The receptors come from a man aged 40-55 years who had recovered from COVID-19. The CDR3 runs from the conserved cysteine through the conserved F or W. The order of the fields is V gene, clone size, D gene, J gene, CDR3 protein, CDR3 DNA. A D gene is named only where the DNA matches it firmly. A row's size may be missing; if present it is once, few, many or a size class.

TRBV3-1/TRBV3-2	once	TRBD2	TRBJ2-2	CASSQETSGGTGELFF	TGTGCCAGCAGCCAAGAGACTAGCGGAGGCACCGGGGAGCTGTTTTTT
TRBV5-4	NA	NA	TRBJ2-7	CASSYHGSSYEQYF	TGTGCCAGCAGCTACCACGGGAGCTCCTACGAGCAGTACTTC
TRBV6-5	NA	TRBD1	TRBJ1-4	CASSYSGTGGGEKLFF	TGTGCCAGCAGTTACTCTGGGACAGGGGGCGGTGAAAAACTGTTTTTT
TRBV7-9	NA	TRBD2	TRBJ2-1	CASSFAGGRNEQFF	TGTGCCAGCAGCTTCGCGGGAGGGAGAAATGAGCAGTTCTTC
TRBV5-6	NA	NA	TRBJ1-5	CASSLYRQIYSNQPQHF	TGTGCCAGCAGCTTATACCGACAGATATATAGCAATCAGCCCCAGCATTTT
TRBV7-2	NA	NA	TRBJ2-7	CASSLSPYEQYF	TGTGCCAGCAGCCTTTCTCCTTACGAGCAGTACTTC
TRBV28	NA	NA	TRBJ1-1	CASSSPVGGATEAFF	TGTGCCAGCAGTTCCCCTGTGGGGGGGGCCACTGAAGCTTTCTTT
TRBV7-6	once	NA	TRBJ2-7	CASSSYQSYEQYF	TGTGCCAGCAGTTCGTACCAGTCCTACGAGCAGTACTTC
TRBV2	NA	TRBD1	TRBJ1-5	CASRLGTGQPQHF	TGTGCCAGCAGGTTGGGGACAGGTCAGCCCCAGCATTTT
TRBV28	NA	TRBD1	TRBJ1-3	CASRGGTGSGNTIYF	TGTGCCAGCAGGGGCGGGACAGGGTCTGGAAACACCATATATTTT
TRBV27	NA	NA	TRBJ1-2	CASRLGPAGYGYTF	TGTGCCAGCAGATTAGGGCCGGCAGGCTATGGCTACACCTTC
TRBV21-1	NA	NA	TRBJ2-4	CASSEQGGYALGAKNIQYF	TGTGCCAGCAGCGAGCAGGGAGGATACGCCCTTGGGGCCAAAAACATTCAGTACTTC
TRBV20-1	NA	TRBD1	TRBJ1-2	CSASSRGNYGYTF	TGCAGTGCTAGTAGCAGGGGGAACTATGGCTACACCTTC
TRBV27	once	NA	TRBJ1-5	CASSLTGSQPQHF	TGTGCCAGCAGCTTAACAGGGAGTCAGCCCCAGCATTTT
TRBV5-1	NA	TRBD1	TRBJ2-7	CASSLTGGLTYEQYF	TGCGCCAGCAGCTTGACAGGGGGCCTAACCTACGAGCAGTACTTC
TRBV5-6	once	TRBD2	TRBJ2-5	CASSLVLTSDRETQYF	TGTGCCAGCAGCTTGGTGCTAACTAGCGATAGAGAGACCCAGTACTTC